These T cell receptor beta chains were read from a single sample in a study of T cells in Graves' hyperthyroidism and ophthalmopathy. TCRdb re-called the multiplex PCR reads through MiXCR, storing one row per CDR3 protein. This table has hundreds of thousands of distinct CDR3 sequences, around 42% appearing once. The sequencing sample was made of peripheral blood or thyroid tissue (not recorded which). All receptors derive from a woman under 30 with Graves' hyperthyroidism. CDR3s include the opening cysteine and the closing phenylalanine or tryptophan. The order of the fields is V gene, clone size, D gene, J gene, CDR3 DNA, CDR3 protein. A D gene is named only where the DNA matches it firmly. Clone size is stated in some rows and not others, as once, few, many or a class when expanded.

TRBV7-9	NA	NA	TRBJ1-1	TGTGCCAGCAGCTTAGCGTACCCGCCTGAACAAACTGAAGCTTTCTTT	CASSLAYPPEQTEAFF
TRBV9	once	NA	TRBJ1-1	TGTGCCAGCAGCGTAGATCCAGGGTACTCTGAAGCTTTCTTT	CASSVDPGYSEAFF
TRBV14	few	NA	TRBJ1-1	TGTGCCAGCAGCCAATTTGGGGGTAGGGACACTGAAGCTTTCTTT	CASSQFGGRDTEAFF
TRBV15	NA	NA	TRBJ2-7	TGTGCCACCAGCAGAGGCACCGACAGGCCCTACGAGCAGTACTTC	CATSRGTDRPYEQYF
TRBV20-1	NA	TRBD1	TRBJ2-7	TGCAGTGCTCCGGGACAGACCTGGTACGAGCAGTACTTC	CSAPGQTWYEQYF
TRBV29-1	NA	NA	TRBJ1-1	TGCAGCGTTGAAGGCGGGACAACTAATGAAGCTTTCTTT	CSVEGGTTNEAFF
TRBV7-9	NA	NA	TRBJ1-2	TGTGCCAGCAGCTTAGGTACCTATTCGGATGGCTACACCTTC	CASSLGTYSDGYTF
TRBV29-1	NA	TRBD2	TRBJ2-5	TGCAGCGCTCAAGCGGGAGGAAGAGGAGAGACCCAGTACTTC	CSAQAGGRGETQYF
TRBV20-1	NA	TRBD2	TRBJ2-7	TGCAGTGCTAGAGGGATGGTTCCCCCACTAGCGGGAGACCAGCAGTACTTC	CSARGMVPPLAGDQQYF
TRBV9	few	NA	TRBJ1-3	TGTGCCAGCAGGCAGGGAAACACCATATATTTT	CASRQGNTIYF
TRBV7-1	NA	TRBD1	TRBJ1-5	TGTGCCAGCAGCTCCTCCCGGGACAGATCTGACAATCAGCCCCAGCATTTT	CASSSSRDRSDNQPQHF
TRBV29-1	many	NA	TRBJ1-2	TGCAGCGTTGGTTCAGGAAACTATGGCTACACCTTC	CSVGSGNYGYTF
TRBV2	few	TRBD1	TRBJ2-6	TGTGCCAGCTTGGTGTATGACAGGGGGTTACCTGGGGCCAACGTCCTGACTTTC	CASLVYDRGLPGANVLTF
TRBV7-6	many	TRBD1	TRBJ2-7	TGTGCCAGCAGCTCCGGCAGTCCCGGGACAGGATACGAGCAGTACTTC	CASSSGSPGTGYEQYF
TRBV10-3	NA	NA	TRBJ1-4	TGTGCCATCAGCGGGACCGGAGGTGAAAAACTGTTTTTT	CAISGTGGEKLFF
TRBV25-1	NA	NA	TRBJ1-5	TGTGCCAGCAGCCAAGCGGGGGAAGATCAGCCCCAGCATTTT	CASSQAGEDQPQHF
TRBV9	NA	NA	TRBJ2-5	TGTGCCAGCAGCGTAGGGGCCCAAGTTGAGGAGACCCAGTACTTC	CASSVGAQVEETQYF
TRBV2	few	NA	TRBJ1-2	TGTGCCAGCAGGCATGCTGACGGGACGGGCGGCTACACCTTC	CASRHADGTGGYTF
TRBV29-1	once	NA	TRBJ1-2	TGCAGCCCTTACTATGGCTACACCTTC	CSPYYGYTF
TRBV10-3	NA	TRBD1	TRBJ2-6	TGTGCCGCCAGTGAGGGACAGAGGTTTTCTGGGGCCAACGTCCTGACTTTC	CAASEGQRFSGANVLTF
TRBV7-9	few	TRBD1	TRBJ2-5	TGTGCCAGCAGCCAACGACAGGGTGGCGAGGAGACCCAGTACTTC	CASSQRQGGEETQYF
TRBV29-1	NA	NA	TRBJ2-7	TGCAGCGTTGCCCTAACGGAAACACCAGGGCGCGAGCAGTACTTC	CSVALTETPGREQYF
TRBV10-3	NA	TRBD1	TRBJ1-1	TGTGCCAGCAGTCCTTTGACAGGGCCTGAAGCTTTCTTT	CASSPLTGPEAFF
TRBV20-1	NA	NA	TRBJ2-7	TGCAGTGCTAGAGATCCGGACGAGCAGTACTTC	CSARDPDEQYF
TRBV4-1	NA	NA	TRBJ2-5	TGTGCCAGCGACCTCGGGGGTAGCGGAGAGACCCAGTACTTC	CASDLGGSGETQYF
TRBV24-1	NA	NA	TRBJ1-5	TGTGCCACCAGTGAAGGTAGGGGTAGCAATCAGCCCCAGCATTTT	CATSEGRGSNQPQHF
TRBV12-3/TRBV12-4	NA	NA	TRBJ1-4	TGTGCCAGCAGTTTATATGAAAAACTGTTTTTT	CASSLYEKLFF
TRBV2	once	NA	TRBJ1-4	TGTGCCAGCAGTGATACGGGGAAACTGTTTTTT	CASSDTGKLFF
TRBV12-3/TRBV12-4	NA	NA	TRBJ1-1	TGTGCCAGCAGTCTCCGACAGGCAACTGAAGCTTTCTTT	CASSLRQATEAFF
TRBV7-2	many	NA	TRBJ2-6	TGTGCCAGCAGCTTAGCACCCACTGGGGCCAACGTCCTGACTTTC	CASSLAPTGANVLTF
TRBV15	NA	TRBD2	TRBJ2-1	TGTGCCACCAGCAGAGGGGGGGGCAATGAGCAGTTCTTC	CATSRGGGNEQFF
TRBV7-2	few	TRBD1	TRBJ1-4	TGTGCCAGCAGCTTAGCTCTGCGACAGGGAGATGAAAAACTGTTTTTT	CASSLALRQGDEKLFF
TRBV7-6	few	TRBD1	TRBJ2-7	TGTGCCAGCAGCCAAGGACAGGTTCTCAACGAGCAGTACTTC	CASSQGQVLNEQYF
TRBV6-5	NA	TRBD1	TRBJ2-5	TGTGCCAGCAGTTACCAAGACAGGGGTTGGGAGACCCAGTACTTC	CASSYQDRGWETQYF
TRBV2	NA	NA	TRBJ1-4	TGTGCCAGCGGACGTGGGTCTGAAAAACTGTTTTTT	CASGRGSEKLFF
TRBV12-3/TRBV12-4	few	NA	TRBJ1-4	TGTGCCATTCCAAGGGACGCAACTAATGAAAAACTGTTTTTT	CAIPRDATNEKLFF
TRBV7-9	once	NA	TRBJ1-1	TGTGCCAGCAGCTCTCTAAGAACAGGGGAAGCTTTCTTT	CASSSLRTGEAFF
TRBV29-1	NA	TRBD1	TRBJ1-5	TGCAGCGTTGCCCAGGGGGGGCAGCCCCAGCATTTT	CSVAQGGQPQHF
TRBV29-1	many	NA	TRBJ1-1	TGCAGCGCATCCCGGACGGATAACACTGAAGCTTTCTTT	CSASRTDNTEAFF
TRBV7-6	many	TRBD1	TRBJ2-7	TGTGCCAGCAGCTTAGGACAGGGAAACGAGCAGTACTTC	CASSLGQGNEQYF
TRBV7-2	many	TRBD1	TRBJ1-2	TGTGCCAGCAGCCCATTCCCGACAGGGAACTATGGCTACACCTTC	CASSPFPTGNYGYTF
TRBV6-1	few	NA	TRBJ1-3	TGTGCCAGCATATGGGGAAACACCATATATTTT	CASIWGNTIYF
TRBV20-1	NA	NA	TRBJ1-6	TGCAGTGCTACAGATCCCTCGGGACATGGGAATTCACCCCTCCACTTT	CSATDPSGHGNSPLHF
TRBV2	NA	NA	TRBJ2-7	TGTGCCAGCAGCCTTGAGGCCTCGGGGAGGGGGCAGAACTACGAGCAGTACTTC	CASSLEASGRGQNYEQYF
TRBV20-1	NA	NA	TRBJ1-3	TGCAGCGCTAGAGTCCCGGGGGCTGGAAACACCATATATTTT	CSARVPGAGNTIYF
TRBV12-3/TRBV12-4	NA	NA	TRBJ1-6	TGTGCCAGCAAGGAACATGGGGTTTTGCCCCTCCACTTT	CASKEHGVLPLHF